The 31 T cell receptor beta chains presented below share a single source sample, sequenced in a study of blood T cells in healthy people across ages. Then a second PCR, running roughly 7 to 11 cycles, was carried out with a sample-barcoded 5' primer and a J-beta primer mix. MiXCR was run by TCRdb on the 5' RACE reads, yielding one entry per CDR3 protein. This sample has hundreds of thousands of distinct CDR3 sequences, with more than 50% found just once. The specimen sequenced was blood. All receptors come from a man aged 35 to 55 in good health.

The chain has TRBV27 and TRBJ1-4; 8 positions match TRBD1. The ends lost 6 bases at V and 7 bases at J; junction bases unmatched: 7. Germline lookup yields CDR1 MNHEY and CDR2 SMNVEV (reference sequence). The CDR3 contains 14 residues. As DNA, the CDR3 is TGTGCCAGCAGAATGACAGGGGAGGGTGAAAAACTGTTTTTT. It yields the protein CASRMTGEGEKLFF.

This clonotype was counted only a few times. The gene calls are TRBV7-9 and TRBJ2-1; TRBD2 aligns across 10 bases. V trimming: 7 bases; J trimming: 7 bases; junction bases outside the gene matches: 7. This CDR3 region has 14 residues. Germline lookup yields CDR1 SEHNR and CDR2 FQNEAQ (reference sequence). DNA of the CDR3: TGTGCCAGCAATCTAGCGGGAGTGGGGAATGAGCAGTTCTTC. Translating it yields CASNLAGVGNEQFF.

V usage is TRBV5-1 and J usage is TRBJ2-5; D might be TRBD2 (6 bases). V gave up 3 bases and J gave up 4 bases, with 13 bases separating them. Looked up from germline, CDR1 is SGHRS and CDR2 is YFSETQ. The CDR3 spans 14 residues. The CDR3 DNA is TGCGCCAGCAGCTCCACGGACGGGGGAGAGACCCAGTACTTC. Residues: CASSSTDGGETQYF. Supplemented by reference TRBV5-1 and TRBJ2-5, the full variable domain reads KAGVTQTPRYLIKTRGQQVTLSCSPISGHRSVSWYQQTPGQGLQFLFEYFSETQRNKGNFPGRFSGRQFSNSRSEMNVSTLELGDSALYLCASSSTDGGETQYFGPGTRLLVL.

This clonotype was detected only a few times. CDR3 residues: CASNEGNPDSPLHF. The CDR3 nucleotides read TGTGCCAGCAATGAGGGCAACCCAGATTCACCCCTCCACTTT. The J gene is TRBJ1-6, the V gene TRBV6-5; no clear D gene. From germline, CDR1 is MNHEY and CDR2 SVGAGI. CDR3 length: 14 amino acids. The V gene lost 7 bases and the J gene lost 8 bases, with 15 bases spanning the gap.

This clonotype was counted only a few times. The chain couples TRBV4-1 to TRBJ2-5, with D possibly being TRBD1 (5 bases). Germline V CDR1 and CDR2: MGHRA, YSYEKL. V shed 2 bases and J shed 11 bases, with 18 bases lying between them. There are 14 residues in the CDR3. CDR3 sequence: CASSQPDTYNEQYF. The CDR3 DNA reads TGCGCCAGCAGCCAACCGGACACCTACAATGAGCAGTACTTC.

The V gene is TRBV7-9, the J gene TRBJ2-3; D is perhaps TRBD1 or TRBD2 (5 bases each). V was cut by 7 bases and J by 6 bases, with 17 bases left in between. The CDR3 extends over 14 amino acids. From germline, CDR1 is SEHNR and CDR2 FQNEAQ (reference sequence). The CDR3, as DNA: TGTGCCAGCACCCCCGGAGAGGGACCGGATACGCAGTATTTT. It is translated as CASTPGEGPDTQYF.

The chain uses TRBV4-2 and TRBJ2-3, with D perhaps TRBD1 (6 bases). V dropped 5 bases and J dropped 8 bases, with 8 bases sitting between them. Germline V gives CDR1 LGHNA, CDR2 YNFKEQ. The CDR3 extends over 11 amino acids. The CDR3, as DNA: TGTGCCAGCAGCAGGGGGTCTACGCAGTATTTT. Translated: CASSRGSTQYF.

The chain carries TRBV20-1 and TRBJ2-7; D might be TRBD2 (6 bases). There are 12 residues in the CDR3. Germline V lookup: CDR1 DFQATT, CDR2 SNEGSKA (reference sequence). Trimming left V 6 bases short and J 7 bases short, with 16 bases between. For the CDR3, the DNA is TGCAGTGCCCTCGGAGGGGTCGGTGAGCAGTACTTC. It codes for CSALGGVGEQYF.

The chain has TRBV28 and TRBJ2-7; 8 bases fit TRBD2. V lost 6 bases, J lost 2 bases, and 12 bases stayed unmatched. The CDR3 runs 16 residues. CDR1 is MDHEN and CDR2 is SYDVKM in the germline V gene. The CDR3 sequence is CASRLPSGGRPYEQYF. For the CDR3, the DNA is TGTGCCAGCAGGTTACCCTCGGGGGGGAGGCCCTACGAGCAGTACTTC.

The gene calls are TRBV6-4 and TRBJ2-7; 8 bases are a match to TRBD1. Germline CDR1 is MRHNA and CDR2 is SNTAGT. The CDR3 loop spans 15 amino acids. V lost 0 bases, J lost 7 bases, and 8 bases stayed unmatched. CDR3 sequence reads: CASSDSDRGYNEQYF. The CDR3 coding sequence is TGTGCCAGCAGTGACTCAGACAGGGGATACAATGAGCAGTACTTC.

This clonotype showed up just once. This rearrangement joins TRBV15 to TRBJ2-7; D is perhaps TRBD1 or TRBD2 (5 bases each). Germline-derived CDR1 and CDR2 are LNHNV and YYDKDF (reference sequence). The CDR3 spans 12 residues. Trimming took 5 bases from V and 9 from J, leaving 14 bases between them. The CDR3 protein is CATSDRGEGQYF. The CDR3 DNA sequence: TGTGCCACCAGCGATAGGGGAGAAGGGCAGTACTTC.

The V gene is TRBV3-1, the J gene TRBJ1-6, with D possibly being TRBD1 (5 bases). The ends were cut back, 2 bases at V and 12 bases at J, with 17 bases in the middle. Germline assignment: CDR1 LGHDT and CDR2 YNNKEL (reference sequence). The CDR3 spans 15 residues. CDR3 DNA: TGTGCCAGCAGCCAAATCCGGCAGGGCGGCGGACCCCTCCACTTT. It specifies CASSQIRQGGGPLHF.

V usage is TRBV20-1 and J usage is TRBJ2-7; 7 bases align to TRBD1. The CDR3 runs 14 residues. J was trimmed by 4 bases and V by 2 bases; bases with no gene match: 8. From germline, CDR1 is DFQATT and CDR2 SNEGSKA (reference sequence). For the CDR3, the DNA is TGCAGTGCTAGAAAACCGGGACAGAATTACGAGCAGTACTTC. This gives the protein CSARKPGQNYEQYF.

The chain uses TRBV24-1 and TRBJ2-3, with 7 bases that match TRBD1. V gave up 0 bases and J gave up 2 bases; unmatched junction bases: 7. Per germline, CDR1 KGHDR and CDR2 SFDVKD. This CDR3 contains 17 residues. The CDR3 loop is CATSDLSRDSLTDTQYF. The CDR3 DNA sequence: TGTGCCACCAGTGATTTGTCCCGGGACAGCCTCACAGATACGCAGTATTTT.

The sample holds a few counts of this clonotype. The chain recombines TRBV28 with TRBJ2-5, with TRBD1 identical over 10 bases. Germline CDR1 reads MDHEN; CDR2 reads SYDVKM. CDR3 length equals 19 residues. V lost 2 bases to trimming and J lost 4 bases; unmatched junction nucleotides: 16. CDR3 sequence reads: CASSLRDRGVPTQRETQYF. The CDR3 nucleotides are TGTGCCAGCAGTTTACGGGACAGGGGCGTTCCTACCCAGCGAGAGACCCAGTACTTC.

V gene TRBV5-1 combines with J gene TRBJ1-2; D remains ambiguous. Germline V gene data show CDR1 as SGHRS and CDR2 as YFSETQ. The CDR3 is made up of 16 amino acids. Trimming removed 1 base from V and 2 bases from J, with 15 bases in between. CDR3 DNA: TGCGCCAGCAGCTTGAGACGACAAAGAGGGAACTATGGCTACACCTTC. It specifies CASSLRRQRGNYGYTF.

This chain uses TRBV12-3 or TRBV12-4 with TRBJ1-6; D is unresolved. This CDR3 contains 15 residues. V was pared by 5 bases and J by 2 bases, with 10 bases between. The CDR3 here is CASSVNVAYNSPLHF. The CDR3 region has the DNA TGTGCCAGCAGTGTGAATGTCGCCTATAATTCACCCCTCCACTTT.

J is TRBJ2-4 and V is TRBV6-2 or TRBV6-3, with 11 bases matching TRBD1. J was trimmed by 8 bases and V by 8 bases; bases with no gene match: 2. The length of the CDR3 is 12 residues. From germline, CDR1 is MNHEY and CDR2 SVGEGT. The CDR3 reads CASGTGGHIQYF. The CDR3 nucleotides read TGTGCCAGCGGGACAGGGGGACACATTCAGTACTTC.

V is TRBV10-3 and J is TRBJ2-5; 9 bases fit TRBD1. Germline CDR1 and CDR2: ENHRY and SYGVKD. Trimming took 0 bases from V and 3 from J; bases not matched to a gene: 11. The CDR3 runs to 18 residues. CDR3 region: CAISESLPDGTGKETQYF. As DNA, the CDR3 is TGTGCCATCAGTGAGTCCCTCCCGGACGGGACAGGGAAAGAGACCCAGTACTTC.

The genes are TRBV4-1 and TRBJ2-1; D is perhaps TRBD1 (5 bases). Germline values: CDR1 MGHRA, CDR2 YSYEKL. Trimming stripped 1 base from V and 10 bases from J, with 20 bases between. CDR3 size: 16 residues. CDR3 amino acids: CASSQGTQGPAHEQFF. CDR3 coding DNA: TGCGCCAGCAGCCAAGGCACCCAGGGTCCGGCGCACGAGCAGTTCTTC.

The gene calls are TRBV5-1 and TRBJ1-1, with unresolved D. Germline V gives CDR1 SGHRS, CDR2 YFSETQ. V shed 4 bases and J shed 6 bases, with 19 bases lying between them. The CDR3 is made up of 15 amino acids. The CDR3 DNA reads TGCGCCAGCAGCCCGAACACAACTCCGATGCCTGAAGCTTTCTTT. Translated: CASSPNTTPMPEAFF.

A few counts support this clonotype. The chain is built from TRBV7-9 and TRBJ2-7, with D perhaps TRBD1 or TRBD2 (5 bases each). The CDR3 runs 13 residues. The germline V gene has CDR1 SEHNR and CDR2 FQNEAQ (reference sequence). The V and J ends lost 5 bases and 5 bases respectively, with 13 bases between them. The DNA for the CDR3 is TGTGCCAGCAGCCAAGGGACCGCGGACGAGCAGTACTTC. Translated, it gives CASSQGTADEQYF.

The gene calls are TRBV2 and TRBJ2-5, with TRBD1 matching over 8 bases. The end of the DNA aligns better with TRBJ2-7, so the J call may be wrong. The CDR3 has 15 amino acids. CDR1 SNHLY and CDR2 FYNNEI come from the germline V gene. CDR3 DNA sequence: TGTGCCAGCAGTCTCAGGGGGCTACCGCCTTACGAGCAGTACTTC. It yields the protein CASSLRGLPPYEQYF.

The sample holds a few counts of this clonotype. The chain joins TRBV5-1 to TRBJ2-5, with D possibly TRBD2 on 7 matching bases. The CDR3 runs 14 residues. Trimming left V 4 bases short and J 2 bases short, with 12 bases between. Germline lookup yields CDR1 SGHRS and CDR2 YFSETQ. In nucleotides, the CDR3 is TGCGCCAGCAGCGGGAGGGGGACGCAAGAGACCCAGTACTTC. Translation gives CASSGRGTQETQYF.

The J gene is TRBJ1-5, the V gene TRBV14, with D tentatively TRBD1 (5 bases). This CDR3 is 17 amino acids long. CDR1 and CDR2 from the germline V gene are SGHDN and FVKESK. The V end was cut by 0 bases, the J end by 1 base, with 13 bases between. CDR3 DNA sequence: TGTGCCAGCAGCCAAGATAAGGAATGGGGGAGCAATCAGCCCCAGCATTTT. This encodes CASSQDKEWGSNQPQHF.

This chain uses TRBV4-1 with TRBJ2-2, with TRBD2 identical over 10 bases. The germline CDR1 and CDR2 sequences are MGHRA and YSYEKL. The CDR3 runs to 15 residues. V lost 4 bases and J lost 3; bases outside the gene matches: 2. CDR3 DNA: TGCGCCAGCAGCCGAGGACTAGCGGACACCGGGGAGCTGTTTTTT. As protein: CASSRGLADTGELFF.

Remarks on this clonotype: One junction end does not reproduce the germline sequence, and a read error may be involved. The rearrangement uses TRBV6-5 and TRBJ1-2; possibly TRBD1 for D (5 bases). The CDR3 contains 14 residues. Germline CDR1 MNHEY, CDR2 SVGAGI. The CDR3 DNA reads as TGTGCCAGCAGTGACTCGGGGGGTACTTCGGGCTACACCTTC. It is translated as CASSDSGGTSGYTF.

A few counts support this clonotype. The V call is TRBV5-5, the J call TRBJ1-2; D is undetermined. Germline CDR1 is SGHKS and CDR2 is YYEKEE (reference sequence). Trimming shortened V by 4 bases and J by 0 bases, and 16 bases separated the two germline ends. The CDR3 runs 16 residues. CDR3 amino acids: CASSPEIAGTNYGYTF. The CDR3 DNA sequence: TGTGCCAGCAGCCCGGAAATTGCGGGGACTAACTATGGCTACACCTTC.

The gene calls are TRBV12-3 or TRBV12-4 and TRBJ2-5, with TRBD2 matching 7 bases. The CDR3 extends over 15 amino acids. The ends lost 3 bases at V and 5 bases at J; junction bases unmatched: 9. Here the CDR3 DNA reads TGTGCCAGCAGTTTGGGGAAATGGGGGGGGGAGACCCAGTACTTC. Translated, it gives CASSLGKWGGETQYF.

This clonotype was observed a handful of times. This chain's CDR3 is CASSLDGGKRVGNEQFF. CDR3 coding DNA: TGCGCCAGCAGCTTGGATGGGGGTAAACGGGTGGGGAATGAGCAGTTCTTC. This chain connects TRBV5-1 to TRBJ2-1; D possibly uses TRBD1 or TRBD2 (5 bases each). The V gene's germline CDR1 is SGHRS and CDR2 YFSETQ. The V gene lost 0 bases and the J gene lost 7 bases, with 20 bases spanning the gap. The CDR3 contains 17 residues.

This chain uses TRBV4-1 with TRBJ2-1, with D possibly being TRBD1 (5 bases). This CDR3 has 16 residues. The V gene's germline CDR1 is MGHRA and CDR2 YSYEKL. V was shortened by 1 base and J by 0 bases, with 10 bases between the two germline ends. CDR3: CASSQVDMISYNEQFF. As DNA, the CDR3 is TGCGCCAGCAGCCAAGTGGACATGATCTCCTACAATGAGCAGTTCTTC.